These 19 T cell receptor beta chains were sequenced from one sample in a study of response to subunit inactivated influenza vaccine. TCRdb ran MiXCR on the RT-PCR reads and lists one entry per CDR3 protein. The table shows more than 450,000 distinct CDR3 sequences, with approximately 11% occurring only once. This sample was also put to use in a study of T cells expressing NK-cell markers. That study reports: Template switching by 5'RACE with UMIs generated the TCR beta cDNA.

The source was PBMCs from blood, collected on the day of vaccination. The receptors here all came from a man over 45 who received an inactivated influenza vaccine.

This clonotype was recorded a few times. J is TRBJ2-3 and V is TRBV20-1; unclear D gene. This CDR3 spans 13 amino acids. Trimming stripped 3 bases from V and 4 bases from J, with 11 bases between. From germline, CDR1 is DFQATT and CDR2 SNEGSKA (reference sequence). The CDR3 reads CSASLWAADTQYF. CDR3 nucleotides: TGCAGTGCTAGTTTATGGGCTGCAGATACGCAGTATTTT.

The V call is TRBV20-1, the J call TRBJ2-7; the match to TRBD2 covers 12 bases. CDR3 length equals 16 residues. Trimming cost V 2 bases and J 3 bases; bases outside gene matches: 8. The germline V gene encodes CDR1 DFQATT and CDR2 SNEGSKA (reference sequence). The DNA of the CDR3 is TGCAGTGCTAGAAAACCAGGACTAGCGGGGTACTACGAGCAGTACTTC. It yields the protein CSARKPGLAGYYEQYF.

The chain has TRBV4-3 and TRBJ1-2, with 11 bases identical to TRBD1. V shed 3 bases, J shed 8 bases, and the junction held 8 bases outside the gene matches. The CDR3 totals 15 residues. Germline CDR1 LGHNA, CDR2 YSLEER. In DNA form, the CDR3 reads TGCGCCAGCAGCCAGATGGACAGGGGGCGGCAGGGCTACACCTTC. Its protein product is CASSQMDRGRQGYTF.

This clonotype occurred a few times. The V and J genes are TRBV6-1 and TRBJ1-1; perhaps TRBD1 as D (6 bases). Germline V gene data show CDR1 as MNHNS and CDR2 as SASEGT. The V end was cut by 8 bases, the J end by 2 bases, with 18 bases between. This CDR3 comprises 15 residues. CDR3 DNA: TGTGCCAGCGTATTCGGTGCAGGGGTAAACACTGAAGCTTTCTTT. It yields the protein CASVFGAGVNTEAFF.

This clonotype showed up many times. J is TRBJ1-2 and V is TRBV5-5, with 12 bases lining up with TRBD1. The CDR3 extends over 15 amino acids. V was clipped by 4 bases and J by 7 bases; unmatched bases: 8. Germline CDR1 is SGHKS and CDR2 is YYEKEE (reference sequence). For the CDR3, the DNA is TGTGCCAGCAGCATAGGGACAGGGGGCGCGGGTGGCTACACCTTC. This encodes CASSIGTGGAGGYTF.

This sequence joins TRBV4-2 and TRBJ2-1, with 7 bases that match TRBD2. The CDR3 loop spans 17 amino acids. The J segment lost 2 bases and the V segment lost 0 bases, leaving 7 bases of the junction unmatched. Per germline, CDR1 LGHNA and CDR2 YNFKEQ. CDR3 DNA: TGTGCCAGCAGCCAAGATGTTCTCGCGGGAGCCTACAATGAGCAGTTCTTC. It yields the protein CASSQDVLAGAYNEQFF.

In its sample, this clonotype was seen a few times. The chain combines TRBV9 with TRBJ1-4, with D uncertain. CDR3 length: 15 amino acids. Germline loops: CDR1 SGDLS, CDR2 YYNGEE. Trimming cost V 5 bases and J 0 bases, with 11 bases left between them. The CDR3 bases are TGTGCCAGCAGTTTAACGGTCCCAACTAATGAAAAACTGTTTTTT. Its translation: CASSLTVPTNEKLFF. Based on the CDR3 plus reference TRBV9 and TRBJ1-4, the full variable domain is DSGVTQTPKHLITATGQRVTLRCSPRSGDLSVYWYQQSLDQGLQFLIQYYNGEERAKGNILERFSAQQFPDLHSELNLSSLELGDSALYFCASSLTVPTNEKLFFGSGTQLSVL.

The V gene is TRBV5-1, the J gene TRBJ2-7; D ambiguous. The CDR3 is 14 residues long. V lost 6 bases and J 0 bases, leaving 13 bases between the germline ends. Germline V gene data show CDR1 as SGHRS and CDR2 as YFSETQ. The CDR3 loop is CASKVGVSSYEQYF. In DNA, the CDR3 is TGCGCCAGCAAAGTGGGCGTGAGCTCCTACGAGCAGTACTTC.

This clonotype was seen repeatedly, ten times or more. The V and J genes are TRBV11-2 and TRBJ2-2; TRBD1 aligns across 9 bases. V lost 4 bases to trimming and J lost 4 bases; unmatched junction nucleotides: 4. Germline CDR1 reads SGHAT; CDR2 reads FQNNGV. CDR3 length: 15 amino acids. The CDR3 DNA reads TGTGCCAGCAGCTCGACAGGGGGAGGCACCGGGGAGCTGTTTTTT. This encodes CASSSTGGGTGELFF.

This clonotype was seen repeatedly, ten times or more. The chain employs TRBV29-1 and TRBJ2-5; the D is unclear. V was pared by 5 bases and J by 2 bases, with 6 bases between. CDR3 size: 11 residues. CDR1 is SQVTM, CDR2 ANQGSEA, per germline. The CDR3 nucleotides read TGCAGCGTTAGAATTCAAGAGACCCAGTACTTC. Encoded protein: CSVRIQETQYF.

This clonotype was recorded a few times. The V and J genes are TRBV10-3 and TRBJ2-7; TRBD1 matches at 8 bases. Germline V lookup: CDR1 ENHRY, CDR2 SYGVKD. The CDR3 is 14 amino acids. Trimming cost V 10 bases and J 3 bases; bases outside gene matches: 11. CDR3 region: CATGKGQAFYEQYF. CDR3 coding DNA: TGTGCCACAGGGAAGGGACAGGCTTTCTACGAGCAGTACTTC.

This chain links TRBV3-1 with TRBJ1-5, with no clear D. With 4 bases removed from V and 6 bases from J, the gap between germline ends came to 10 bases. Germline values: CDR1 LGHDT, CDR2 YNNKEL (reference sequence). The CDR3 covers 13 residues. The CDR3 DNA follows: TGTGCCAGCAGCCCCCAACTTGGTCAGCCCCAGCATTTT. This sequence encodes CASSPQLGQPQHF.

The sample holds a few counts of this clonotype. The chain carries TRBV7-6 and TRBJ2-7, with unresolved D. Trimming cost V 1 base and J 0 bases, with 19 bases left between them. This CDR3 is built from 18 residues. Germline V CDR1 and CDR2: SGHVS, FNYEAQ. The CDR3 DNA reads TGTGCCAGCAGCTTAGTCGACATCGGGCCTCACAGCTCCTACGAGCAGTACTTC. It encodes CASSLVDIGPHSSYEQYF.

In its sample, this clonotype was seen many times. This chain links TRBV5-1 with TRBJ2-4, with D unresolved. The CDR3 totals 16 residues. Deletions cut 2 bases from V and 5 bases from J, with 17 bases between. Germline V CDR1 and CDR2: SGHRS, YFSETQ. The CDR3, as DNA: TGCGCCAGCAGCTTCCGGAGCGACACGCGCCAAAACATTCAGTACTTC. Residues: CASSFRSDTRQNIQYF.

This clonotype was counted many times. The genes are TRBV12-3 or TRBV12-4 and TRBJ2-5; TRBD1 is a possible D gene (6 bases). CDR3 size: 17 residues. With 1 base removed from V and 1 base from J, the gap between germline ends came to 16 bases. CDR3 nucleotides: TGTGCCAGCAGTTTAGGGGACACCATTAGGGCCCAAGAGACCCAGTACTTC. It specifies CASSLGDTIRAQETQYF.

In its sample, this clonotype was seen a few times. The chain links TRBV12-3 or TRBV12-4 to TRBJ1-1; D is undetermined. The CDR3 is made up of 14 amino acids. The V gene lost 3 bases and the J gene lost 5 bases, with 13 bases spanning the gap. CDR3 in DNA: TGTGCCAGCAGTTTCGGGCCCAGTAGAACTGAAGCTTTCTTT. Encoded protein: CASSFGPSRTEAFF.

This clonotype was seen only a few times. V is TRBV7-2 and J is TRBJ2-3; 7 nucleotides line up with TRBD2. V lost 5 bases, J lost 5 bases, and 4 bases stayed unmatched. The CDR3 spans 13 residues. Per the germline V gene, CDR1 is SGHTA and CDR2 is FQGNSA. In DNA, the CDR3 is TGTGCCAGCAGCCGTGGGACTAAAGATACGCAGTATTTT. It translates to CASSRGTKDTQYF.

V gene TRBV6-1 combines with J gene TRBJ2-2; TRBD2 matches 8 bases. V trimming: 8 bases; J trimming: 6 bases; junction bases outside the gene matches: 14. The CDR3 extends over 16 amino acids. CDR1 and CDR2 from the germline V gene are MNHNS and SASEGT. Here the CDR3 DNA reads TGTGCCAGCGGCCAGGTAGCGGGGCGGACTTCCGGGGAGCTGTTTTTT. Its translation is CASGQVAGRTSGELFF.

Ten or more counts support this clonotype. The V and J genes are TRBV5-8 and TRBJ2-1; the D is unclear. V lost 0 bases, J lost 0 bases, and 13 bases lay in between. This CDR3 comprises 17 residues. The germline V gene has CDR1 SGHTS and CDR2 YDEGEE. The CDR3 loop is CASSLVRAFHSYNEQFF. The DNA of the CDR3 is TGTGCCAGCAGCTTGGTAAGGGCTTTCCACTCCTACAATGAGCAGTTCTTC.